The 30 T cell receptor beta chains below were found in one sample sequenced in a study of T-cell memory formation after mild COVID-19. TCRdb redid the calling of the 5' RACE reads with MiXCR, one entry per CDR3 protein. The sample gives hundreds of thousands of distinct CDR3 sequences, roughly 18% of which show up once; around a fifth is in the top ten. The specimen sequenced was PBMCs or a T cell subset sorted from them (not recorded which). These receptors came from a man aged 18 to 35 who had mild COVID-19 (a few samples of this study predate the infection). Cell type and time point are not known.

This clonotype was seen a few times. This chain joins TRBV14 and TRBJ2-1; D possibly corresponds to TRBD1 (6 bases). The germline V gene has CDR1 SGHDN and CDR2 FVKESK. V shed 4 bases and J shed 0 bases, with 13 bases lying between them. The CDR3 sequence is 16 residues long. DNA of the CDR3: TGTGCCAGCAGCCTCAGACAGGAGAACTCCTACAATGAGCAGTTCTTC. It specifies CASSLRQENSYNEQFF.

This clonotype has just a few counts. V is TRBV6-2 or TRBV6-3 and J is TRBJ2-1, with 11 bases identical to TRBD2. J was trimmed by 12 bases and V by 4 bases; bases with no gene match: 11. The CDR3 runs to 15 residues. CDR1 MNHEY and CDR2 SVGEGT come from the germline V gene. The CDR3 DNA reads as TGTGCCAGCAGTTCCGGGACTAGCGGCCACCACTGGCAGTTCTTC. Amino acids: CASSSGTSGHHWQFF.

This clonotype was counted at least ten times. J is TRBJ1-1 and V is TRBV7-2; 8 bases map to TRBD1. The CDR3 contains 13 residues. The V segment lost 4 bases and the J segment 7 bases; nucleotides outside the gene matches: 5. Germline V lookup: CDR1 SGHTA, CDR2 FQGNSA. DNA for the CDR3: TGTGCCAGCAGCTCCGGGACAGGCCTTGAAGCTTTCTTT. Amino acid sequence: CASSSGTGLEAFF.

J is TRBJ2-7 and V is TRBV14; D ambiguous. Germline lookup yields CDR1 SGHDN and CDR2 FVKESK. Trimming shortened V by 0 bases and J by 7 bases, and 10 bases separated the two germline ends. The CDR3 covers 13 residues. The CDR3 coding sequence is TGTGCCAGCAGCCAAGATGCCCCCGCGGAGCAGTACTTC. Translated, it gives CASSQDAPAEQYF.

This clonotype appeared a few times. The rearrangement links TRBV7-2 to TRBJ2-3, with D tentatively TRBD1 (6 bases). CDR3 length: 14 amino acids. The germline V gene has CDR1 SGHTA and CDR2 FQGNSA. V lost 5 bases, J lost 5 bases, and 14 bases lay in between. CDR3 sequence (DNA): TGTGCCAGCAGCCCGGGACAACCCCTAGATACGCAGTATTTT. Its protein is CASSPGQPLDTQYF. Filled out from reference TRBV7-2 and TRBJ2-3, the complete variable domain reads GAGVSQSPSNKVTEKGKDVELRCDPISGHTALYWYRQSLGQGLEFLIYFQGNSAPDKSGLPSDRFSAERTGGSVSTLTIQRTQQEDSAVYLCASSPGQPLDTQYFGPGTRLTVL.

This clonotype was seen many times. The chain is built from TRBV4-2 and TRBJ2-4; D is possibly TRBD1 or TRBD2 (5 bases each). This CDR3 has 16 amino acids. V gave up 3 bases and J gave up 8 bases, with 20 bases separating them. In germline, CDR1 is LGHNA, CDR2 YNFKEQ. The CDR3 loop is CASSQVKVGAWDIQYF. The CDR3 region has the DNA TGTGCCAGCAGCCAGGTCAAGGTCGGGGCATGGGACATTCAGTACTTC.

Note on this clonotype: Given a much more abundant clone one base away, this may be a read error. J is TRBJ2-3 and V is TRBV2, with D hard to call. The CDR3 is 11 amino acids. Germline CDR1 is SNHLY and CDR2 is FYNNEI. V was shortened by 6 bases and J by 2 bases, with 3 bases between the two germline ends. CDR3 sequence: CASRDTDTQYF. The CDR3 bases are TGTGCCAGCAGGGACACAGATACGCAGTATTTT.

This clonotype was counted between two and nine times. This may be a read error: a much more frequent sequence differs by one nucleotide. The chain joins TRBV11-2 to TRBJ2-1; TRBD2 matches 9 bases. The CDR3 totals 14 residues. Looked up from germline, CDR1 is SGHAT and CDR2 is FQNNGV. The junction had 7 bases not matched to a gene; V was cut back by 5 bases and J by 8 bases. CDR3 coding DNA: TGTGCCAGCAGCGACCGCGGGGGGGCCCATGAGCAGTTCTTC. It specifies CASSDRGGAHEQFF. Full variable domain (rest looked up from reference TRBV11-2 and TRBJ2-1): EAGVAQSPRYKIIEKRQSVAFWCNPISGHATLYWYQQILGQGPKLLIQFQNNGVVDDSQLPKDRFSAERLKGVDSTLKIQPAKLEDSAVYLCASSDRGGAHEQFFGPGTRLTVL.

For this clonotype: The junction differs from germline at one of its ends, possibly a read error. The genes are TRBV7-2 and TRBJ2-1, with D possibly matching TRBD1 (5 bases). The CDR3 runs 15 residues. Germline CDR1 reads SGHTA; CDR2 reads FQGNSA. In DNA form, the CDR3 reads TGTGACAGCAGCAGGGCGGCCGACGACTACAATGAGCAGTTCTTC. Translation: CDSSRAADDYNEQFF.

This clonotype was seen more than once but under ten times. The chain recombines TRBV20-1 with TRBJ2-3, with TRBD2 matching over 8 bases. The germline V gene encodes CDR1 DFQATT and CDR2 SNEGSKA (reference sequence). V gave up 0 bases and J gave up 6 bases; unmatched junction bases: 14. CDR3 length: 17 residues. The chain's CDR3 is CSARDVWIRGGRDTQYF. The DNA of the CDR3 is TGCAGTGCTAGAGATGTGTGGATACGGGGGGGCCGGGATACGCAGTATTTT.

This clonotype was seen ten or more times. The gene calls are TRBV19 and TRBJ2-3, with unresolved D. Germline CDR1 LNHDA, CDR2 SQIVND (reference sequence). The V end was cut by 3 bases, the J end by 6 bases, with 7 bases between. The CDR3 runs to 12 residues. CDR3: CASSISQDTQYF. For the CDR3, the DNA is TGTGCCAGTAGTATTAGCCAGGATACGCAGTATTTT.

The V and J genes are TRBV12-5 and TRBJ2-5; maybe TRBD2 (5 bases). Germline CDR1 reads LGHNT; CDR2 reads FRNRAP. The CDR3 is made up of 17 amino acids. Trimming left V 0 bases short and J 5 bases short, with 19 bases between. The CDR3 sequence is CASGLVRRIAKVETQYF. The DNA of the CDR3 is TGTGCTAGTGGTTTGGTCCGAAGGATAGCGAAGGTGGAGACCCAGTACTTC.

In this sample, this clonotype turned up a few times. The chain combines TRBV3-1 with TRBJ1-6; D is uncertain. This CDR3 is 14 amino acids long. In germline, CDR1 is LGHDT, CDR2 YNNKEL (reference sequence). The V gene lost 0 bases and the J gene lost 9 bases, with 9 bases spanning the gap. This chain's CDR3 is CASSQDQVRSPLHF. The DNA for the CDR3 is TGTGCCAGCAGCCAAGATCAGGTCCGTTCACCCCTCCACTTT.

CDR3 loop: CASSDRDRAEKLFF. The CDR3 region has the DNA TGCGCCAGCAGCGACCGGGACAGGGCTGAAAAACTGTTTTTT. The rearrangement uses TRBV4-3 and TRBJ1-4; TRBD1 matches 9 bases. Germline trimming cut 5 bases from V and 7 bases from J; bases unmatched to any gene: 5. The germline V gene encodes CDR1 LGHNA and CDR2 YSLEER. The CDR3 consists of 14 residues.

The rearrangement uses TRBV9 and TRBJ1-2; a weak D match, TRBD1 (5 bases). Trimming stripped 0 bases from V and 8 bases from J, with 14 bases between. Germline V lookup: CDR1 SGDLS, CDR2 YYNGEE. This CDR3 is 14 amino acids long. The CDR3 coding sequence is TGTGCCAGCAGCGTAGATGGGGGTGCGGTCGGCTACACCTTC. Protein sequence: CASSVDGGAVGYTF.

The V and J genes are TRBV4-2 and TRBJ2-7; 11 bases align to TRBD2. This CDR3 region has 17 residues. The germline V gene has CDR1 LGHNA and CDR2 YNFKEQ. Trimming at V came to 1 base and at J to 0 bases, leaving 5 bases not matched to a gene. CDR3 amino acids: CASSQGVTSGTSYEQYF. Written as DNA, the CDR3 is TGTGCCAGCAGCCAAGGGGTGACTAGCGGGACCTCCTACGAGCAGTACTTC.

The chain is built from TRBV5-1 and TRBJ2-5; D perhaps matches TRBD1 (6 bases). CDR1 and CDR2 from the germline V gene are SGHRS and YFSETQ. The CDR3 loop spans 15 amino acids. V lost 4 bases, J lost 1 base, and 14 bases lay in between. In DNA form, the CDR3 reads TGCGCCAGCAGCCCTATCCGACAGGTCCAAGAGACCCAGTACTTC. This encodes CASSPIRQVQETQYF.

The chain carries TRBV20-1 and TRBJ2-4; D uncertain. Germline CDR1 DFQATT, CDR2 SNEGSKA (reference sequence). Trimming left V 1 base short and J 5 bases short, with 15 bases between. The CDR3 covers 15 residues. In DNA form, the CDR3 reads TGCAGTGCTAGAGGGATGCCGGCCTCTCAAAACATTCAGTACTTC. This translates into CSARGMPASQNIQYF.

The V call is TRBV7-6, the J call TRBJ2-5; D is possibly TRBD2 (6 bases). The ends were cut back, 6 bases at V and 3 bases at J, with 14 bases in the middle. CDR3 length: 14 amino acids. Germline V gives CDR1 SGHVS, CDR2 FNYEAQ. CDR3 sequence reads: CASRGLAPKETQYF. The CDR3 nucleotides read TGTGCCAGCAGAGGGCTAGCGCCCAAAGAGACCCAGTACTTC.

The chain links TRBV18 to TRBJ1-1; TRBD1 matches 8 bases. V was pared by 1 base and J by 5 bases, with 6 bases of the junction left unmatched. This CDR3 has 15 residues. Germline V lookup: CDR1 KGHSH, CDR2 LQKENI. CDR3 sequence: CASSPLQGGETEAFF. The CDR3 bases are TGTGCCAGCTCACCACTACAGGGGGGAGAAACTGAAGCTTTCTTT.

This CDR3 is CASSVTGDNSPLHF. CDR3 nucleotide sequence: TGCGCCAGCAGCGTTACAGGGGATAATTCACCCCTCCACTTT. The chain joins TRBV5-1 to TRBJ1-6; TRBD1 matches 7 bases. Germline lookup yields CDR1 SGHRS and CDR2 YFSETQ. The CDR3 has 14 amino acids. V shed 4 bases, J shed 5 bases, and the junction held 3 bases outside the gene matches.

This clonotype showed up many times. The chain has TRBV23-1 and TRBJ2-1; TRBD2 matches 10 bases. TRBV23-1 is an open reading frame, and its role is uncertain. The J segment lost 8 bases and the V segment lost 7 bases, leaving 5 bases of the junction unmatched. This CDR3 comprises 13 residues. CDR3 loop: CASNERGGDEQFF. CDR3 bases: TGCGCCAGCAACGAGCGGGGGGGCGATGAGCAGTTCTTC.

The chain links TRBV20-1 to TRBJ2-1, with 12 bases matching TRBD2. The trim removed 5 bases at V and 9 bases at J, leaving 8 bases unmatched. CDR1 is DFQATT and CDR2 is SNEGSKA in the germline V gene (reference sequence). The CDR3 consists of 14 residues. The DNA for the CDR3 is TGCAGTGCTCCTAGCGGGGGGGCCAACGGTGAGCAGTTCTTC. Encoded protein: CSAPSGGANGEQFF.

This clonotype has just a few counts. This rearrangement joins TRBV25-1 to TRBJ2-2; D remains ambiguous. The CDR3 extends over 13 amino acids. Germline V CDR1 and CDR2: MGHDK, SYGVNS. V lost 1 base to trimming and J lost 8 bases, with 8 bases between them. The CDR3: CASSELGTGELFF. CDR3 nucleotide sequence: TGTGCCAGCAGTGAATTGGGCACGGGGGAGCTGTTTTTT.

This clonotype has more than one count but fewer than ten. The genes are TRBV21-1 and TRBJ2-3; the D call TRBD1 from the table was never checked on the DNA. TRBV21-1 is designated a pseudogene. The CDR3 spans 16 residues. The chain's CDR3 is CASRPPGQGSTDTQYF. As DNA, the CDR3 is TGTGCCAGCAGACCGCCGGGACAGGGAAGTACAGATACGCAGTATTTT.

The rearrangement joins TRBV7-2 to TRBJ2-3; TRBD2 is a possible D gene (5 bases). The germline V and J ends were trimmed by 4 bases and 4 bases, with 12 bases remaining between them. Germline lookup yields CDR1 SGHTA and CDR2 FQGNSA. CDR3 length: 14 residues. CDR3 protein: CASSSQRESDTQYF. In nucleotides, the CDR3 is TGTGCCAGCAGCTCCCAGAGGGAGTCAGATACGCAGTATTTT.

The V call is TRBV6-2 or TRBV6-3, the J call TRBJ2-7; D gene unclear. This CDR3 is 13 amino acids long. Germline V gene data show CDR1 as MNHEY and CDR2 as SVGEGT. Trimming shortened V by 3 bases and J by 4 bases, and 10 bases separated the two germline ends. The CDR3 DNA reads TGTGCCAGCAGTTATCCAGGATTATACGAGCAGTACTTC. It encodes CASSYPGLYEQYF.

The table lists this clonotype with a few counts. The CDR3 bases are TGTGCCAGCAGCTTAATCAGGGAGACCCAGTACTTC. Translating it yields CASSLIRETQYF. The chain uses TRBV7-2 and TRBJ2-5; D call uncertain. Per the germline V gene, CDR1 is SGHTA and CDR2 is FQGNSA. The CDR3 consists of 12 residues. The V end was cut by 2 bases, the J end by 5 bases, with 6 bases between.

The chain joins TRBV7-2 to TRBJ1-2; a possible D gene is TRBD1 (6 bases). This CDR3 has 14 amino acids. V lost 5 bases and J 4 bases, leaving 14 bases between the germline ends. Germline assignment: CDR1 SGHTA and CDR2 FQGNSA. CDR3 residues: CASSLNREGYGYTF. Here the CDR3 DNA reads TGTGCCAGCAGCCTTAACAGGGAAGGCTATGGCTACACCTTC.

This clonotype has just a few counts. The chain uses TRBV4-3 and TRBJ2-3; D is possibly TRBD2 (5 bases). In germline, CDR1 is LGHNA, CDR2 YSLEER. The CDR3 spans 15 residues. Trimming removed 0 bases from V and 0 bases from J, with 7 bases in between. CDR3 amino acids: CASSQERVSTDTQYF. The CDR3, as DNA: TGCGCCAGCAGCCAAGAGAGGGTTAGCACAGATACGCAGTATTTT.